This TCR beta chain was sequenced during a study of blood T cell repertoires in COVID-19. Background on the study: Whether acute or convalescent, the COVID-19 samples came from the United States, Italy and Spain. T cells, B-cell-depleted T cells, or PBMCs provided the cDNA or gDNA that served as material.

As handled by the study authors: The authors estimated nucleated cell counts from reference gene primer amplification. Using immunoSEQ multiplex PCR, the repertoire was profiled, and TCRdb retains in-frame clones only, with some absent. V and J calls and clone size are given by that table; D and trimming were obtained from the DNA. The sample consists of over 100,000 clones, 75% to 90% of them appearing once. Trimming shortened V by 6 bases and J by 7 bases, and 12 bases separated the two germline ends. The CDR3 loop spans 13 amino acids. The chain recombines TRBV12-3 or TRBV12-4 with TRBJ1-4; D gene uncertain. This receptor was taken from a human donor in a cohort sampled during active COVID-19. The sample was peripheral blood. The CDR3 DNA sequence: TGTGCCAGCAGCCCGACTTTTGGTGAAAAACTGTTTTTT. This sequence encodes CASSPTFGEKLFF.